This is a list of T cell receptor beta chains from one sample in a study of control samples from healthy donors and cancer patients. TCRdb's copy holds only in-frame clones and misses some; the assay was immunoSEQ multiplex PCR. There are roughly 130,000 clones in the sample; approximately 92% occur only once, and 2% to 2.5% lies in the top ten. Sequences were obtained from blood. These receptors were collected from a man aged 18-30 years in good health. Each CDR3 is given with its conserved first and last residue. D genes are given only for firm matches. Not all rows give a size; the values are once, few, many and, for expanded clones, a class.

abundance	d_gene	v_gene	j_gene	CDR3aa	CDR3nt
NA	NA	TRBV30	TRBJ2-1	CAWTRSQVEQFF	TGTGCCTGGACCAGGAGTCAAGTTGAGCAGTTCTTC
NA	NA	TRBV11-2	TRBJ1-3	CASSLEAPGPGNTIYF	TGTGCCAGCAGCTTAGAGGCCCCAGGACCTGGAAACACCATATATTTT
once	TRBD1	TRBV19	TRBJ2-7	CASSVGGSYYEQYF	TGTGCCAGTAGTGTAGGGGGCAGCTACTACGAGCAGTACTTC
once	NA	TRBV28	TRBJ1-1	CASSSRWFGGRGTEAFF	TGTGCCAGCAGCTCCCGGTGGTTCGGGGGGCGCGGTACTGAAGCTTTCTTT
NA	NA	TRBV5-6	TRBJ1-4	CASSPRTVTNEKLFF	TGTGCCAGCAGCCCCAGGACGGTTACTAATGAAAAACTGTTTTTT
NA	NA	TRBV20-1	TRBJ1-6	CSASGRINSPLHF	TGCAGTGCTAGTGGTCGGATTAATTCACCCCTCCACTTT
NA	NA	TRBV29-1	TRBJ2-2	CSVVGQTNTGELFF	TGCAGCGTTGTAGGACAGACGAACACCGGGGAGCTGTTTTTT
NA	TRBD2	TRBV28	TRBJ2-1	CASTPWGLAGDSYNEQFF	TGTGCCAGCACCCCTTGGGGACTAGCGGGGGACTCCTACAATGAGCAGTTCTTC
NA	NA	TRBV7-8	TRBJ1-1	CASSFSGQPEAFF	TGTGCCAGCAGCTTTTCAGGGCAGCCTGAAGCTTTCTTT
NA	NA	TRBV9	TRBJ2-4	CASSSDGVRENIQYF	TGTGCCAGCAGCTCAGACGGGGTCAGAGAAAACATTCAGTACTTC
NA	NA	TRBV24-1	TRBJ1-5	CATSDLNSNQPQHF	TGTGCCACCAGTGATTTGAATAGCAATCAGCCCCAGCATTTT
NA	NA	TRBV19	TRBJ1-5	CASRARGGGNQPQHF	TGTGCCAGTCGAGCTAGGGGTGGGGGCAATCAGCCCCAGCATTTT
NA	TRBD1	TRBV7-9	TRBJ1-4	CASNHWRDRVREKLFF	TGTGCCAGCAACCATTGGAGAGACAGGGTCAGGGAAAAACTGTTTTTT
once	TRBD2	TRBV10-2	TRBJ2-5	CAVQTRLAGETQYF	TGCGCCGTCCAAACTCGACTAGCGGGAGAGACCCAGTACTTC
NA	NA	TRBV28	TRBJ2-3	CASSSGADTQYF	TGTGCCAGCAGTTCGGGGGCAGATACGCAGTATTTT
NA	NA	TRBV7-9	TRBJ2-5	CASSSRERGIGETQYF	TGTGCCAGCAGCTCCCGGGAGAGGGGGATAGGAGAGACCCAGTACTTC
NA	TRBD1	TRBV6-5	TRBJ2-7	CASSSDRGGYEQYF	TGTGCCAGCAGTTCTGACAGGGGTGGTTACGAGCAGTACTTC
NA	NA	TRBV27	TRBJ1-1	CASSFPRGRLNTEAFF	TGTGCCAGCAGTTTTCCAAGGGGACGGTTGAACACTGAAGCTTTCTTT
few	NA	TRBV5-4	TRBJ1-1	CASSLVGDVRAEAFF	TGTGCCAGCAGCTTGGTGGGGGACGTGAGGGCTGAAGCTTTCTTT
NA	TRBD1	TRBV7-2	TRBJ2-2	CASSLAAGTGATGELFF	TGTGCCAGCAGCTTAGCTGCCGGGACAGGGGCCACCGGGGAGCTGTTTTTT
NA	NA	TRBV4-3	TRBJ1-2	CASSQWATEPYGYTF	TGCGCCAGCAGTCAGTGGGCCACAGAACCCTATGGCTACACCTTC
NA	NA	TRBV11-2	TRBJ1-2	CASSLGGGYTF	TGTGCCAGCAGCTTAGGGGGCGGCTACACCTTC
NA	TRBD2	TRBV7-6	TRBJ2-1	CASSSQPISGNYNEQFF	TGTGCCAGCAGCTCCCAGCCGATTAGCGGGAACTACAATGAGCAGTTCTTC
NA	NA	TRBV19	TRBJ2-7	CASSIVSTIDEQYF	TGTGCCAGTAGTATAGTATCGACAATCGACGAGCAGTACTTC
NA	TRBD1	TRBV28	TRBJ1-2	CASSSPPGQGGLHGYTF	TGTGCCAGCAGTTCCCCCCCCGGACAGGGGGGTTTACATGGCTACACCTTC
NA	TRBD2	TRBV7-3	TRBJ2-2	CASRRLAGRTGELFF	TGTGCCAGCAGGCGACTAGCGGGTCGCACCGGGGAGCTGTTTTTT
NA	NA	TRBV11-2	TRBJ1-3	CASSSQGGTIYF	TGTGCCAGCAGCTCCCAGGGAGGCACCATATATTTT
many	NA	TRBV28	TRBJ2-6	CASSFQISGANVLTF	TGTGCCAGCAGTTTTCAGATCTCTGGGGCCAACGTCCTGACTTTC
NA	NA	TRBV30	TRBJ2-7	CASKSPYEQYF	TGTGCCTCCAAGAGCCCCTACGAGCAGTACTTC
NA	NA	TRBV14	TRBJ2-7	CASSQEGSYEQYF	TGTGCCAGCAGCCAAGAAGGCAGCTACGAGCAGTACTTC
NA	NA	TRBV6-5	TRBJ2-1	CASGGGGNEQFF	TGTGCCAGCGGGGGAGGTGGCAATGAGCAGTTCTTC
NA	NA	TRBV5-1	TRBJ2-7	CASSLRQSYEQYF	TGCGCCAGCAGCTTGAGGCAGTCCTACGAGCAGTACTTC
once	NA	TRBV6-6	TRBJ1-1	CASSRREAFF	TGTGCCAGCAGTAGACGTGAAGCTTTCTTT
NA	TRBD1	TRBV6-1	TRBJ1-6	CASSEDSNRGNSPLHF	TGTGCCAGCAGTGAAGATTCGAACAGGGGGAATTCACCCCTCCACTTT
NA	NA	TRBV7-9	TRBJ1-2	CASSLAGQGNYGYTF	TGTGCCAGCAGCTTAGCGGGGCAGGGGAACTATGGCTACACCTTC
NA	TRBD1	TRBV28	TRBJ1-2	CASSLQGPGGYTF	TGTGCCAGCAGCTTACAGGGGCCGGGCGGCTACACCTTC
NA	TRBD1	TRBV6-4	TRBJ2-1	CASSDSDRNEQFF	TGTGCCAGCAGTGACTCGGACAGGAATGAGCAGTTCTTC
NA	NA	TRBV7-2	TRBJ1-3	CASSLENRPLNTIYF	TGTGCCAGCAGCTTAGAGAACAGACCCTTAAACACCATATATTTT
NA	NA	TRBV4-1	TRBJ1-2	CASSPGESRDGYTF	TGCGCCAGCTCACCGGGGGAGAGTAGGGATGGCTACACCTTC
NA	NA	TRBV7-3	TRBJ2-1	CASSLRNSSSYNEQFF	TGTGCCAGCAGCTTAAGAAACAGTAGCTCCTACAATGAGCAGTTCTTC
NA	NA	TRBV10-3	TRBJ2-1	CAISESAARDYNEQFF	TGTGCCATCAGTGAGTCTGCCGCCCGGGACTACAATGAGCAGTTCTTC
NA	NA	TRBV7-5	TRBJ2-2	CVRSKDRGTGELFF	TGTGTCAGAAGCAAGGACAGGGGCACCGGGGAGCTGTTTTTT
NA	NA	TRBV12-3/TRBV12-4	TRBJ1-5	CASSPFSNQPQHF	TGTGCCAGCAGTCCGTTTAGCAATCAGCCCCAGCATTTT
NA	NA	TRBV5-1	TRBJ2-5	CASSPGIPSETQYF	TGCGCCAGCAGCCCTGGGATCCCCTCAGAGACCCAGTACTTC
NA	TRBD1	TRBV3-1/TRBV3-2	TRBJ1-2	CASSQDRGQGAYGYTF	TGTGCCAGCAGCCAAGATAGGGGCCAGGGGGCTTATGGCTACACCTTC